This TCR beta chain is from a study of shared clonotypes between healthy human individuals. Tens of thousands of T cell genomes, or approximately 280 ng DNA, went into unsorted PBMC replicate PCRs. Using immunoSEQ multiplex PCR, the repertoire was profiled, and TCRdb retains in-frame clones only, with some absent. The sample includes roughly 500,000 clones, 70% to 80% seen only once; the top ten take over 10%. This CDR3 region has 16 residues. The germline CDR1 and CDR2 sequences are MGHRA and YSYEKL. This TCR came from a woman between 35 and 50 years old in good health. Some clones in this sample may be carry-over from other donors' samples. The chain couples TRBV4-1 to TRBJ2-5, with D tentatively TRBD1 (6 bases). The DNA end favors TRBJ2-7, so the J call may be wrong. Sequencing input: PBMCs. The CDR3 bases are TGCGCCAGCAGCCAAGTCGCAGGGGCCAGCTCCTACGAGCAGTACTTC. Translation gives CASSQVAGASSYEQYF.